This entry concerns a single TCR beta chain. Antigen unknown. Trimming took 5 bases from V and 1 from J, leaving 14 bases between them. The CDR3 sequence is 15 residues long. The V gene's germline CDR1 is SGHVS and CDR2 FQNEAQ. The data derive from a study of cytomegalovirus exposure and HLA in healthy donors. Study-level background: A data release that came early held about 89 million unique TCRs from HLA-typed donors. Study-wide results and caveats: Cytomegalovirus association was assigned to some 160 TCR beta chains. High specificity and sensitivity for cytomegalovirus status were reported for the classifier. Most of the TCR beta V segments (in an earlier analysis) were productive either about 87% or about 30% of the time.

PCR primers comprised 60 Vbeta and 13 Jbeta primers. Clones were sequenced by immunoSEQ multiplex PCR, and TCRdb holds only the in-frame ones, with some missing. The sample gives hundreds of thousands of clones, roughly 84% of which show up once; under 0.85% is in the top ten. This clonotype was obtained from a boy aged 2-9 years in good health and CMV-seronegative. Sequencing was done on a sample of PBMCs. J is TRBJ2-5 and V is TRBV7-8; TRBD2 is a possible D gene (6 bases). CDR3 sequence (DNA): TGTGCCAGCAGCACCCGAGGGAGGAGCCAAGAGACCCAGTACTTC. Amino acid sequence: CASSTRGRSQETQYF.